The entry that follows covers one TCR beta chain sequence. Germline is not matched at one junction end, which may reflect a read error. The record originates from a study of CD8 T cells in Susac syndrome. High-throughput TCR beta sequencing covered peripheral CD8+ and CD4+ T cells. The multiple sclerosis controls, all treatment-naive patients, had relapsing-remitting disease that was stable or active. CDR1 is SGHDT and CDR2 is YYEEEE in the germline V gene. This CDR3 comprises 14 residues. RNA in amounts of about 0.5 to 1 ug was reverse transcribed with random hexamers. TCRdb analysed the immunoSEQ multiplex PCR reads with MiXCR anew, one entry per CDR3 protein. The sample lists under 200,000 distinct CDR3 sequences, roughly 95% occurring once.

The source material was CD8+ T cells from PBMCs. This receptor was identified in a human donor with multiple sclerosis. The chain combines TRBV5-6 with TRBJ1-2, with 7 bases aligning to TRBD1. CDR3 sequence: CASTLDRNDYGYTF. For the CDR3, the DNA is TGTGCCAGCACCTTGGACAGGAACGACTATGGCTACACCTTC.